The 23 T cell receptor beta chains presented below share a single source sample, sequenced in a study of lymphopenia after photon versus proton radiotherapy. TCRdb keeps only in-frame clones here, not all; method: immunoSEQ multiplex PCR. The sample lists 50,000 or so clones; roughly 90% were seen once. The sequencing used peripheral blood, collected from a patient treated with photon-based radiotherapy. These receptors were collected from a woman aged 35 to 49 with cholangiocarcinoma.

This clone occurred a few times. The chain links TRBV5-6 to TRBJ2-7, with a weak D call TRBD1 (6 bases). Germline V gene sequence: CDR1 SGHDT, CDR2 YYEEEE. Deletions cut 4 bases from V and 3 bases from J, with 11 bases between. The CDR3 totals 13 residues. The CDR3 DNA reads TGTGCCAGCAGCCGCTTGACAGGCTACGAGCAGTACTTC. The encoded protein is CASSRLTGYEQYF.

The chain recombines TRBV10-1 with TRBJ2-2; D unresolved. CDR1 is WNHNN, CDR2 SYGVQD, per germline (reference sequence). V lost 4 bases and J lost 5, with 14 bases in between. This CDR3 contains 15 residues. The DNA of the CDR3 is TGCGCCAGCAGTGGGAGTCTCGGACGGACCGGGGAGCTGTTTTTT. It is translated as CASSGSLGRTGELFF.

The chain combines TRBV2 with TRBJ1-6; 8 nucleotides match TRBD1. V was clipped by 8 bases and J by 9 bases; unmatched bases: 12. Germline lookup yields CDR1 SNHLY and CDR2 FYNNEI. This CDR3 has 15 amino acids. In nucleotides, the CDR3 is TGTGCCAGCGTTCTCTCCGGGACAGGCCTTTCACCCCTCCACTTT. The encoded protein is CASVLSGTGLSPLHF.

The chain links TRBV9 to TRBJ2-3, with D unclear. The germline V gene has CDR1 SGDLS and CDR2 YYNGEE. V shed 3 bases and J shed 2 bases, with 13 bases lying between them. The CDR3 spans 15 residues. CDR3 coding DNA: TGTGCCAGCAGCGACTTCGCGGAGTTCACAGATACGCAGTATTTT. Its translation is CASSDFAEFTDTQYF.

The gene calls are TRBV7-2 and TRBJ2-2; 7 bases match TRBD2. The CDR3 totals 18 residues. Germline V gives CDR1 SGHTA, CDR2 FQGNSA. Unmatched junction bases numbered 8, after V lost 1 base and J lost 0 bases. The CDR3 region is CASSLESGAGANTGELFF. Here the CDR3 DNA reads TGTGCCAGCAGCTTAGAATCTGGTGCGGGAGCGAACACCGGGGAGCTGTTTTTT.

The gene calls are TRBV5-4 and TRBJ1-5; no firm D call. The V end lost 0 bases, the J end lost 6 bases, and 10 bases lay between the germline ends. The CDR3 covers 14 residues. Germline V CDR1 and CDR2: SGHNT, YYREEE (reference sequence). The chain's CDR3 is CASSLAPTGQPQHF. For the CDR3, the DNA is TGTGCCAGCAGCTTGGCCCCTACGGGTCAGCCCCAGCATTTT.

This clone was seen once. The CDR3 sequence is CASSAGLGNYGYTF. The CDR3 coding sequence is TGTGCCAGCAGTGCGGGCCTCGGCAACTATGGCTACACCTTC. J is TRBJ1-2 and V is TRBV28, with D hard to call. V lost 5 bases and J lost 2, with 12 bases in between. The CDR3 loop spans 14 amino acids. The germline gives CDR1 MDHEN, CDR2 SYDVKM.

This CDR3 is CASSPRSGGHNQPQHF. The CDR3 DNA reads TGTGCCAGTAGTCCCCGGTCAGGGGGCCACAATCAGCCCCAGCATTTT. The chain joins TRBV19 to TRBJ1-5, with 8 bases aligning to TRBD1. V trimming: 5 bases; J trimming: 3 bases; junction bases outside the gene matches: 9. This CDR3 is 16 amino acids long. The germline CDR1 and CDR2 sequences are LNHDA and SQIVND (reference sequence).

The chain has TRBV25-1 and TRBJ1-4, with TRBD1 as a possible D gene (5 bases). This CDR3 has 15 amino acids. From germline, CDR1 is MGHDK and CDR2 SYGVNS. Trimming left V 2 bases short and J 8 bases short, with 15 bases between. This chain's CDR3 is CASSEPGGVSEKLFF. CDR3 bases: TGTGCCAGCAGTGAACCCGGGGGAGTGAGCGAAAAACTGTTTTTT.

This chain uses TRBV18 with TRBJ2-3; TRBD1 is a possible D gene (6 bases). The ends were cut back, 5 bases at V and 1 base at J, with 25 bases in the middle. CDR1 is KGHSH, CDR2 LQKENI, per germline. The CDR3 is 19 residues long. The CDR3 DNA is TGTGCCAGCTCATCCCTGAGACAGGCCGCGGAGGTTGGCACAGATACGCAGTATTTT. Protein: CASSSLRQAAEVGTDTQYF.

As DNA, the CDR3 is TGTGCCAGCAGCTTAGACTACGGATCGAGCAATCAGCCCCAGCATTTT. Amino acid sequence: CASSLDYGSSNQPQHF. The genes are TRBV7-2 and TRBJ1-5; D gene uncertain. The CDR3 runs 16 residues. The V gene lost 1 base and the J gene lost 1 base, with 11 bases spanning the gap. Germline CDR1 is SGHTA and CDR2 is FQGNSA.

The CDR3 DNA reads TGCGCCAGCAGGGGGCCGGGCGGGGAGCTGTTTTTT. This encodes CASRGPGGELFF. The chain has TRBV10-1 and TRBJ2-2, with D possibly being TRBD1 (5 bases). The CDR3 totals 12 residues. Trimming stripped 6 bases from V and 7 bases from J, with 9 bases between. Germline CDR1 WNHNN, CDR2 SYGVQD (reference sequence).

V usage is TRBV7-6 and J usage is TRBJ2-5, with D hard to call. Trimming removed 4 bases at V and 5 bases at J, with 8 bases between. CDR1 and CDR2 (germline): SGHVS, FNYEAQ. This CDR3 contains 12 residues. The CDR3 loop is CASSWSGETQYF. CDR3 in DNA: TGTGCCAGCAGCTGGAGTGGGGAGACCCAGTACTTC.

The chain recombines TRBV28 with TRBJ2-6; 8 nucleotides match TRBD1. This CDR3 spans 15 amino acids. Germline CDR1 and CDR2: MDHEN and SYDVKM. V shed 6 bases, J shed 0 bases, and the junction held 1 base outside the gene matches. The CDR3 sequence: CASSTGGSGANVLTF. The DNA for the CDR3 is TGTGCCAGCAGCACAGGGGGCTCTGGGGCCAACGTCCTGACTTTC. The full variable domain, its missing parts supplied by reference TRBV28 and TRBJ2-6, is DVKVTQSSRYLVKRTGEKVFLECVQDMDHENMFWYRQDPGLGLRLIYFSYDVKMKEKGDIPEGYSVSREKKERFSLILESASTNQTSMYLCASSTGGSGANVLTFGAGSRLTVL.

The chain couples TRBV6-1 to TRBJ1-5; D might be TRBD1 (6 bases). This CDR3 spans 14 amino acids. The V end lost 6 bases, the J end lost 6 bases, and 15 bases lay between the germline ends. Germline lookup yields CDR1 MNHNS and CDR2 SASEGT. The CDR3: CASSPAGAGQPQHF. The CDR3 DNA reads as TGTGCCAGCAGCCCCGCAGGGGCAGGTCAGCCCCAGCATTTT.

This clone appeared a few times. This chain joins TRBV7-2 and TRBJ1-6; D remains ambiguous. Germline values: CDR1 SGHTA, CDR2 FQGNSA. The CDR3 contains 16 residues. V gave up 1 base and J gave up 7 bases, with 14 bases separating them. This CDR3 reads CASSLGPTVGNSPLHF. The CDR3 DNA reads as TGTGCCAGCAGCTTAGGGCCTACCGTAGGGAATTCACCCCTCCACTTT.

The chain recombines TRBV30 with TRBJ2-5; 7 bases fit TRBD2. V was clipped by 3 bases and J by 0 bases; unmatched bases: 10. This CDR3 region has 16 residues. The germline V gene encodes CDR1 GTSNPN and CDR2 SVGIG (reference sequence). The CDR3 DNA follows: TGTGCCTGGAGCCGTGGGGCTAGCGGATACCAAGAGACCCAGTACTTC. Protein: CAWSRGASGYQETQYF.

A single count supports this clone. V gene TRBV13 combines with J gene TRBJ2-2, with D possibly TRBD1 on 6 matching bases. Per the germline V gene, CDR1 is PRHDT and CDR2 is FYEKMQ (reference sequence). This CDR3 region has 15 residues. The V and J ends lost 3 bases and 3 bases respectively, with 11 bases between them. The DNA of the CDR3 is TGTGCCAGCAGCTTCCGGGACACGTACACCGGGGAGCTGTTTTTT. It is translated as CASSFRDTYTGELFF. The variable domain in full, with the rest retrieved from reference TRBV13 and TRBJ2-2, is AAGVIQSPRHLIKEKRETATLKCYPIPRHDTVYWYQQGPGQDPQFLISFYEKMQSDKGSIPDRFSAQQFSDYHSELNMSSLELGDSALYFCASSFRDTYTGELFFGEGSRLTVL.

This clone showed up just a few times. In the same sample, other DNA sequences code for this CDR3. The chain joins TRBV11-3 to TRBJ2-2; no firm D call. Trimming pared 3 bases from V and 4 bases from J, leaving 9 bases between. CDR3 length: 14 residues. The germline CDR1 and CDR2 sequences are SGHNT and YENEEA. The CDR3 DNA reads as TGTGCCAGCAGCTTCCGAGGTGGCACCGGGGAGCTGTTTTTT. Residues: CASSFRGGTGELFF.

The V call is TRBV4-3, the J call TRBJ2-2; 8 bases match TRBD2. There are 17 residues in the CDR3. The ends lost 0 bases at V and 2 bases at J; junction bases unmatched: 5. From germline, CDR1 is LGHNA and CDR2 YSLEER. This CDR3 reads CASSQEGTSGNTGELFF. CDR3 nucleotides: TGCGCCAGCAGCCAAGAGGGAACTAGCGGAAACACCGGGGAGCTGTTTTTT.

In this sample, this clone turned up once. The chain couples TRBV27 to TRBJ2-2; D tentatively fits TRBD1 or TRBD2 (5 bases each). There are 17 residues in the CDR3. The germline CDR1 and CDR2 sequences are MNHEY and SMNVEV (reference sequence). Trimming removed 5 bases from V and 4 bases from J, with 20 bases in between. CDR3 nucleotide sequence: TGTGCCAGCAGTACAACCGGGACGTTGGGTGGCACCGGGGAGCTGTTTTTT. This codes for CASSTTGTLGGTGELFF.

This rearrangement joins TRBV7-9 to TRBJ1-2; D is unclear. In germline, CDR1 is SEHNR, CDR2 FQNEAQ (reference sequence). The germline V and J ends were trimmed by 1 base and 7 bases, with 7 bases remaining between them. This CDR3 spans 12 amino acids. The CDR3 DNA follows: TGTGCCAGCAGCTTAGGGGAGGCTGGCTACACCTTC. Protein product: CASSLGEAGYTF.

The chain recombines TRBV28 with TRBJ1-5, with D perhaps matching TRBD1 (5 bases). Trimming shortened V by 6 bases and J by 7 bases, and 13 bases separated the two germline ends. The germline gives CDR1 MDHEN, CDR2 SYDVKM. The CDR3 consists of 13 residues. CDR3 sequence: CASSGTDSQPQHF. The DNA of the CDR3 is TGTGCCAGCAGCGGGACGGACTCCCAGCCCCAGCATTTT.